One TCR beta chain is described in this entry. Its target antigen remains unknown. Per-nucleotide qualities are absent, and no much larger clonotype sits a single base away. The sample belongs to a study of cytomegalovirus exposure and HLA in healthy donors (dated by TCRdb to between 2016 and 2019). With regard to the full study: The 670 or so repertoires of the first cohort and the roughly 110 validation repertoires were produced on the same platform, according to a later analysis. The aim of the study was to test whether cataloging public T cell receptors could identify signatures of past pathogen exposure. Along with the approximately 700-subject first cohort, a separate validation cohort of roughly 110 different subjects was used. High-throughput TCR immunosequencing, statistical association of individual TCRs with disease status, and machine learning were combined to predict cytomegalovirus infection status. Overall results and qualifications from the work: All 120 or so repertoires were used to score co-occurrence in the validation cohort in a later analysis, because that analysis had no HLA typing for the cohort. In vitro tests confirmed that a few of the cytomegalovirus-associated TCR beta chains recognize cytomegalovirus antigens. The classifier was reported to diagnose cytomegalovirus status with high specificity and sensitivity in both the original and validation cohorts. The authors suggested that the approach could potentially be extended to other disease states and immunological phenotypes. Across donors, most TCR sequences were observed very rarely, whereas some public TCRs were present in many individuals. In the study, some 160 TCR beta chains were listed as associated with cytomegalovirus. Subsequent analysis determined that TCRs grouped into clusters in the first cohort also showed a tendency toward co-occurrence across the 90 to 150 validation repertoires, and 85% to 95% of cluster scores exceeded 0.

Preparation of the library involved the immunoSEQ multiplex PCR assay. On the study's bioinformatics: To diagnose cytomegalovirus status from the catalog of TCR beta chain sequences, a statistical classification framework was built. TCRdb's version of the immuneACCESS table is confined to in-frame rearrangements and falls short of the full clone set. An unresolved V gene accounts for under half of the shortfall where checked; the remainder is of unknown origin. V, J and clone size are taken as reported in that table, and D and trimming were inferred from the DNA itself. Present in this sample are around 300,000 clones, roughly 86% of which were seen just once. The top ten clones comprise around 0.91% of the sample. Including cysteine and phenylalanine, the CDR3 has 13 amino acids. Only the CDR3 region is kept as DNA, spanning 39 bases read in frame from base 1. V is pared back by 4 bases and J by 2 bases, with 9 bases lying between the germline termini. Taken from the germline V gene, the CDR1 and CDR2 loops are SGHDT and YYEEEE.

Donors formed part of the validation cohort, which comprised over a hundred subjects and was distinct from the first cohort of 666 subjects. This receptor was obtained from a man aged 30 to 45 in good health and CMV-seronegative. This chain is built from TRBV5-6 and TRBJ1-2; perhaps TRBD1 is the D gene, with 6 bases matching. Sequencing used PBMCs. Here is the DNA: TGTGCCAGCAGCCTGGACAGCAACTATGGCTACACCTTC. Its protein product is CASSLDSNYGYTF.